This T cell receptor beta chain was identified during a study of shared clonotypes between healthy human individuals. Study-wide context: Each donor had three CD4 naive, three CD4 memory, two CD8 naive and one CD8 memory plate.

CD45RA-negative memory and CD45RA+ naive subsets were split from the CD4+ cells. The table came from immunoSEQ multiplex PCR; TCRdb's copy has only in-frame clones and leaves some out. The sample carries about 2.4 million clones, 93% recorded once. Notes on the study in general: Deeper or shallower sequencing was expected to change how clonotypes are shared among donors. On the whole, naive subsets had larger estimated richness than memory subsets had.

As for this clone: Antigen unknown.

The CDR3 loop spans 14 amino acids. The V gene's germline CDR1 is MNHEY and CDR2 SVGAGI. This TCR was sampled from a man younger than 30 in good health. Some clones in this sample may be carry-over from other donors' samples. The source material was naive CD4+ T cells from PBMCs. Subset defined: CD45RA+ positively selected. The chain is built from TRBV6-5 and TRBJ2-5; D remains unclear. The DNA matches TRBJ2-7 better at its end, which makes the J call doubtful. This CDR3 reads CASSHLAFTYEQYF. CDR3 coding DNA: TGTGCCAGCAGCCACCTGGCATTCACCTACGAGCAGTACTTC.